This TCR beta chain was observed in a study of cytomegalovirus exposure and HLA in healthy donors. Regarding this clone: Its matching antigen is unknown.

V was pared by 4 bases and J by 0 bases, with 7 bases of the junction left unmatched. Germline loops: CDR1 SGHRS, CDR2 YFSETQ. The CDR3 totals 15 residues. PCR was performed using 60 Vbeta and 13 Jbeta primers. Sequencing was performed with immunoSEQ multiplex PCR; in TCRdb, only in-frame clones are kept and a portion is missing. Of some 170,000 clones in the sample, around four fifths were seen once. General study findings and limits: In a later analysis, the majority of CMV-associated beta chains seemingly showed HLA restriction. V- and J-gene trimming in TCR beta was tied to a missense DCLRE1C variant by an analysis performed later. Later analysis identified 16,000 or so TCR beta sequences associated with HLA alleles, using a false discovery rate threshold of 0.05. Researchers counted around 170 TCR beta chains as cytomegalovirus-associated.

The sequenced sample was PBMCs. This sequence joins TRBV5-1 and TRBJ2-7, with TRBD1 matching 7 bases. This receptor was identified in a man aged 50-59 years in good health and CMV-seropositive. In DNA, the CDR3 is TGCGCCAGCAGCAGGGGACAGAGTTTCTCCTACGAGCAGTACTTC. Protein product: CASSRGQSFSYEQYF. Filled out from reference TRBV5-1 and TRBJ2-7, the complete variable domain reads KAGVTQTPRYLIKTRGQQVTLSCSPISGHRSVSWYQQTPGQGLQFLFEYFSETQRNKGNFPGRFSGRQFSNSRSEMNVSTLELGDSALYLCASSRGQSFSYEQYFGPGTRLTVT.